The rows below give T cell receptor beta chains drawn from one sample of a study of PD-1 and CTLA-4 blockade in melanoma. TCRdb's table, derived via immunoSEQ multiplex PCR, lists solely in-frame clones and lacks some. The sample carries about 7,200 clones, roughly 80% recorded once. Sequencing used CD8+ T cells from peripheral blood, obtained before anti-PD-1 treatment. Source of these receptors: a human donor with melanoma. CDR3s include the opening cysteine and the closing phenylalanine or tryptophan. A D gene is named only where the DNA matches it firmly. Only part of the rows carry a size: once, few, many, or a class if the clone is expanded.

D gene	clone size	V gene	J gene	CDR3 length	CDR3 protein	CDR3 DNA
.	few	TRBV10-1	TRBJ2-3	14	CASSEGHGRDTQYF	TGCGCCAGCAGTGAGGGACACGGCAGGGATACGCAGTATTTT
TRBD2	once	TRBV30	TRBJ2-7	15	CAWSGLAGVRYEQYF	TGTGCCTGGAGTGGATTAGCGGGAGTTCGCTACGAGCAGTACTTC
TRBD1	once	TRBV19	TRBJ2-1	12	CAIGTGGVEQFF	TGTGCCATCGGGACAGGGGGTGTTGAGCAGTTCTTC
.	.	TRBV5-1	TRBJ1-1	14	CASSLRQADTEAFF	TGCGCCAGCAGCTTGAGGCAGGCGGACACTGAAGCTTTCTTT
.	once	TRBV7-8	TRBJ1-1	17	CASSLAQQGDWNTEAFF	TGTGCCAGCAGCTTAGCCCAGCAGGGAGATTGGAACACTGAAGCTTTCTTT
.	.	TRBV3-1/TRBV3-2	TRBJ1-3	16	CASSSTLLSSGNTIYF	TGTGCCAGCAGCTCGACACTTTTGAGCTCTGGAAACACCATATATTTT
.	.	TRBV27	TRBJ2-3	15	CASSSEVARTDTQYF	TGTGCCAGCAGTTCCGAGGTAGCGCGCACAGATACGCAGTATTTT
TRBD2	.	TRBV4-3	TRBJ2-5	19	CASSQVVGTSGGPEETQYF	TGCGCCAGCAGCCAAGTTGTCGGGACTAGCGGGGGCCCGGAAGAGACCCAGTACTTC
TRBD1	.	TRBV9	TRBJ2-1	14	CASSGTGVKNEQFF	TGTGCCAGCAGCGGGACAGGGGTTAAGAATGAGCAGTTCTTC
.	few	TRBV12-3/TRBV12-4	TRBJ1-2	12	CASSFALGLYTF	TGTGCCAGCAGTTTTGCGTTAGGGCTCTACACCTTC
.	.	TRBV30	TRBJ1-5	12	CAWSVGDQPQHF	TGTGCCTGGAGTGTCGGGGATCAGCCCCAGCATTTT
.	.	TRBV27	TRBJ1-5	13	CASSLSREGPMYF	TGTGCCAGCAGTTTATCGAGGGAGGGACCGATGTATTTT
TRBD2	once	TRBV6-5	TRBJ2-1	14	CASSYSGTSNEQFF	TGTGCCAGCAGTTACTCGGGGACTAGCAATGAGCAGTTCTTC
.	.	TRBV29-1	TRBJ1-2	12	CSVEDLGTGYTF	TGCAGCGTTGAAGATCTAGGAACTGGCTACACCTTC
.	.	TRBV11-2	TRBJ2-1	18	CASSLTLGTLPSYNEQFF	TGTGCCAGCAGCTTGACCCTCGGGACCCTTCCCTCCTACAATGAGCAGTTCTTC
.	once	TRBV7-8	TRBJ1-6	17	CASSLSLSGHRISPLHF	TGTGCCAGCAGCTTATCATTATCGGGACACCGGATTTCACCCCTCCACTTT
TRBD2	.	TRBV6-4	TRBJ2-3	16	CASSETSGRATDTQYF	TGTGCCAGCAGTGAAACTAGCGGGAGGGCCACAGATACGCAGTATTTT
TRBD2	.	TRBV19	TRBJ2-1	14	CASSIDLAGREQFF	TGTGCCAGTAGTATAGATCTAGCGGGAAGGGAGCAGTTCTTC
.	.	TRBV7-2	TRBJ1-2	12	CASEGRGYGYTF	TGTGCCAGCGAGGGCAGGGGCTATGGCTACACCTTC
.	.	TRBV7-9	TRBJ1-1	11	CAGGQNTEAFF	TGTGCGGGGGGACAGAACACTGAAGCTTTCTTT
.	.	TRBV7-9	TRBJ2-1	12	CASSLEYREQFF	TGTGCCAGCAGCTTAGAGTACCGGGAGCAGTTCTTC
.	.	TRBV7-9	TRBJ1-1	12	CASGLPGTEAFF	TGTGCCAGCGGCCTTCCTGGCACTGAAGCTTTCTTT
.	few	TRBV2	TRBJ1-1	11	CASSRSTEAFF	TGTGCCAGCAGCAGGAGCACTGAAGCTTTCTTT
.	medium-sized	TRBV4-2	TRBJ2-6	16	CASSQDSNTGANVLTF	TGTGCCAGCAGCCAAGATAGCAATACTGGGGCCAACGTCCTGACTTTC
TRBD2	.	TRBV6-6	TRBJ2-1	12	CATTGEGGEQFF	TGTGCCACCACGGGGGAGGGCGGTGAGCAGTTCTTC
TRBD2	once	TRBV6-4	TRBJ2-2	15	CASSDVAGESGELFF	TGTGCCAGCAGTGATGTAGCGGGAGAATCCGGGGAGCTGTTTTTT
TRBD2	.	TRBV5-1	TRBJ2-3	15	CASSLELAGGDTQYF	TGCGCCAGCAGCTTAGAACTAGCGGGAGGAGATACGCAGTATTTT
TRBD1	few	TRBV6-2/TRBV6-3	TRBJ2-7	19	CASSWNRDSESFYSDEQYF	TGTGCCAGCAGTTGGAACCGGGACAGCGAATCCTTTTACTCAGATGAGCAGTACTTC
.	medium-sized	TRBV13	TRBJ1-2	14	CASSLGSGGYGYTF	TGTGCCAGCAGCTTAGGCTCGGGAGGATATGGCTACACCTTC
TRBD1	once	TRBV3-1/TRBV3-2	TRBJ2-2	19	CASSQRPGQGAILDGELFF	TGTGCCAGCAGCCAACGTCCGGGACAGGGGGCGATTTTGGACGGGGAGCTGTTTTTT
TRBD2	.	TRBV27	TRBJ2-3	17	CASSLSGGGYFTDTQYF	TGTGCCAGCAGTTTATCCGGCGGGGGATATTTCACAGATACGCAGTATTTT
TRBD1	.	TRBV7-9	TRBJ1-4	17	CASSLRDRGDANEKLFF	TGTGCCAGCAGCCTCCGGGACAGGGGTGATGCTAATGAAAAACTGTTTTTT
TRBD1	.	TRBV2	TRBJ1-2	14	CASSDTGGRGGYTF	TGTGCCAGCAGTGATACAGGGGGTAGGGGTGGCTACACCTTC
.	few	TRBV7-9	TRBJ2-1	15	CASTEGSSSYNEQFF	TGTGCCAGCACCGAGGGTTCAAGCTCCTACAATGAGCAGTTCTTC
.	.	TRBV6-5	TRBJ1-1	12	CASRGLNTEAFF	TGTGCCAGCAGGGGCTTGAACACTGAAGCTTTCTTT
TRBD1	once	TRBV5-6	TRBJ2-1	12	CASSQGGQVGIF	TGTGCCAGCAGCCAAGGGGGACAGGTCGGGATCTTC
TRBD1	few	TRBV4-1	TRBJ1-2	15	CASSQADRGLEGYTF	TGCGCCAGCAGCCAAGCGGACAGGGGGCTCGAGGGCTACACCTTC
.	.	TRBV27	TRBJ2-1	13	CASSLSPHNEQFF	TGTGCCAGCAGTTTATCTCCCCACAATGAGCAGTTCTTC
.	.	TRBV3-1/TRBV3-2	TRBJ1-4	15	CASSLGGPPNEKLFF	TGTGCCAGCAGCCTAGGGGGACCTCCTAATGAAAAACTGTTTTTT
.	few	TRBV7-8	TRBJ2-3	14	CASSSDWGTDTQYF	TGTGCCAGCAGCTCAGACTGGGGCACAGATACGCAGTATTTT